The following is a T cell receptor (beta chain) sequence with its context. Its cognate antigen has yet to be identified. Base qualities were left out, and no much larger clone turns up one base away. This sample includes further DNA sequences coding for the same CDR3. The donors were healthy, HIV-negative adults who had no recently reported acute infections or vaccinations. Only Caucasian adults living in Nashville, Tennessee, USA were represented among the donors. In the unsorted samples, 70 million to 95 million PBMCs were counted, and genomic DNA was extracted using the QIAamp DNA Blood Mini kit. Blood was collected by leukapheresis, and PBMCs were isolated by Ficoll-Histopaque density gradient centrifugation and then cryopreserved in liquid nitrogen vapor phase. The entry originates in a study of shared clonotypes between healthy human individuals (dated by TCRdb to about 2020). For context, the study as a whole: The cohort comprised two women and a few men aged 18 to 49 years. To estimate repertoire size and how much clonotype sharing occurs between individuals, the study deeply sequenced the blood TCR repertoires of about 5 healthy adults. Different laboratories and diverse techniques were used to prepare libraries and sequence TCR repertoires, to increase sequencing depth and limit assay-specific biases. Leukapheresis yielded between about 0.85 and 9 billion PBMCs per donor.

Using the deep immunoSEQ assay, multiplex PCR amplified TCR CDR3 regions from genomic DNA. Extracted genomic DNA from each cell subset was distributed evenly across all wells of several immunoSEQ 96-well plates, and each plate was treated as a replicate. Each replicate PCR for unsorted PBMC received roughly 300 ng genomic DNA, equal to 30,000 to 35,000 T cell genomes. Ten immunoSEQ deep assay plates were used to sequence the unsorted PBMC genomic DNA. Purified libraries were quantified with a Qubit 3.0 fluorometer, sized on a Bioanalyzer 2100, and re-quantified with the KAPA Library Quantification kit. Each immunoSEQ 96-well plate was sequenced on its own single-read 150-cycle Illumina NextSeq 550 flow cell. In the source study's methods: Because the immunoSEQ output included only junctional sequences and no quality scores, the filtering could not be the same as the filtering used for full-length reads. To assign V/J genes and CDR3, sequences were annotated against IMGT germline references using PyIR, a Python wrapper for IgBLAST v1.9. Reads were filtered out if the reads had weak V/J assignments (E-value above 1e-6), no CDR3, stop codons, out-of-frame junctions, or ambiguous translated residues. A V3J clonotype was defined by an identical inferred V gene, J gene, and CDR3 amino acid sequence. To compute the percentage overlap between repertoires, the number of shared unique clonotypes was divided by the size of the smaller repertoire. Richness of each repertoire was evaluated using RTK rarefaction, the Chao1 estimator, and Recon v2.1 estimates of unobserved clonotypes. TCRdb's version of the immuneACCESS table is confined to in-frame rearrangements and falls short of the full clone set. An unresolved V gene accounts for under half of the shortfall where checked; the remainder is of unknown origin. That table supplies the V and J calls and clone size; D and trimming were determined from the DNA. Present in this sample are approximately 500,000 clones, over 75% of which were seen just once. The ten largest clones add up to 12% of the sample.

Results and caveats for the whole study, not just this receptor: Based on pairwise subsampling, the degree of clonotype sharing among donors was expected to be affected by sequencing depth. Sampling was restricted to blood, and TCR repertoires in tissues likely differ from the TCR repertoires found in blood. Because the study included a small number of donors, the genetic and exposure-history diversity represented was limited.

Trimming removed 8 bases from V and 1 base from J, leaving 8 bases between the germline ends. Including cysteine and phenylalanine, the CDR3 has 12 amino acids. The entry retains the CDR3 DNA only, 36 bases that are in frame from base 1. Sequences LNHDA (CDR1) and SQIVND (CDR2) are obtained from the germline V gene (reference sequence). The sequenced sample was PBMCs. This TCR came from a woman aged 40 to 50 in good health. Some clones in this sample may be carry-over from other donors' samples. This chain joins TRBV19 to TRBJ1-1; D gene: possibly TRBD1, on 6 matching bases. For the CDR3, the sequence is CASFRGNTEAFF. The DNA reads TGTGCCAGTTTCAGGGGGAACACTGAAGCTTTCTTT. Extended through the reference TRBV19 and TRBJ1-1 proteins, this CDR3 yields the full variable domain: DGGITQSPKYLFRKEGQNVTLSCEQNLNHDAMYWYRQDPGQGLRLIYYSQIVNDFQKGDIAEGYSVSREKKESFPLTVTSAQKNPTAFYLCASFRGNTEAFFGQGTRLTVV.